This TCR beta chain was retrieved from a study of neurological immune-mediated disorders. Study-wide results and limits: The study found no CDR3 amino acid sequences shared by expanded clones across subjects, suggesting private repertoires in all groups.

TCRdb fed the 5' RACE reads into MiXCR, producing one record per CDR3 protein. The repertoire consists of tens of thousands of distinct CDR3 sequences, with 1.9% occurring once and the leading ten covering approximately 2.1%. V was trimmed by 5 bases and J by 9 bases, leaving 14 bases between them. The CDR3 extends over 11 amino acids. The V gene's germline CDR1 is DFQATT and CDR2 SNEGSKA (reference sequence). This clonotype was observed at least ten times. Its target is not known. Input material: PBMCs. The rearrangement links TRBV20-1 to TRBJ2-7; D is uncertain. The clonotype comes from a woman in her forties with multiple sclerosis. The CDR3, as DNA: TGCAGTGCTGGTCGGCCAGCGCGGCAGTACTTC. As protein: CSAGRPARQYF.